Listed below are T cell receptor beta chains from one sample, sequenced in a study of early T cells in non-severe SARS-CoV-2 infection. TCRdb independently ran MiXCR on the 5' RACE reads; one entry per CDR3 protein. The data hold 29,000 or so distinct CDR3 sequences, with 4.5% observed a single time. Sequenced: whole blood. The receptors stem from an adult who was a healthcare worker with PCR-confirmed SARS-CoV-2 infection or an uninfected control (not recorded which). Both conserved end residues are part of each CDR3. D genes are given only for firm matches. The listing skips clone size in some rows; elsewhere it reads once, few, many or a size class.

>TRBV20-1|medium-sized|TRBD1|TRBJ1-3
CSARGLDGNTIYF
TGCAGTGCAAGGGGGCTTGACGGAAACACCATATATTTT
>TRBV5-5|many|NA|TRBJ1-1
CASSLAQRNTEAFF
TGTGCCAGCAGCTTGGCGCAGAGGAACACTGAAGCTTTCTTT
>TRBV20-1|NA|NA|TRBJ1-5
CSAVRGSNQPQHF
TGCAGTGCTGTCAGGGGTAGCAATCAGCCCCAGCATTTT
>TRBV11-2|many|NA|TRBJ2-2
CASSAGTLSSGELFF
TGTGCCAGCAGCGCCGGGACTCTCAGTAGCGGGGAGCTGTTTTTT
>TRBV25-1|many|NA|TRBJ2-7
CASSELQYYEQYF
TGTGCCAGCAGTGAATTACAGTACTACGAGCAGTACTTC
>TRBV7-8|many|NA|TRBJ1-6
CASSARQVTSSYNSPLHF
TGTGCCAGCAGCGCCAGACAGGTTACGAGCTCCTATAATTCACCCCTCCACTTT
>TRBV7-9|many|TRBD1|TRBJ2-7
CASSLGLGQGEEQYF
TGTGCCAGCAGCTTAGGGCTAGGACAGGGTGAGGAGCAGTACTTC
>TRBV9|many|NA|TRBJ2-4
CASSVGRTLAKNIQYF
TGTGCCAGCAGCGTAGGAAGGACGCTAGCCAAAAACATTCAGTACTTC
>TRBV6-6|NA|NA|TRBJ2-1
CASSYGGRSYNEQFF
TGTGCCAGCAGTTACGGGGGGAGGAGTTACAACGAGCAGTTCTTC
>TRBV11-2|NA|TRBD1|TRBJ2-7
CASRQIGTGTYEQYF
TGTGCCAGCAGACAGATCGGGACAGGGACCTACGAGCAGTACTTC
>TRBV14|NA|TRBD1|TRBJ2-2
CASSWDRATGELFF
TGTGCCAGCAGCTGGGACAGGGCCACCGGGGAGCTGTTTTTT
>TRBV23-1|few|NA|TRBJ2-1
CASSQTSPVNEQFF
TGCGCCAGCAGTCAAACCTCACCAGTCAATGAGCAGTTCTTC
>TRBV7-9|NA|NA|TRBJ2-5
CASSLIGSAGRETQYF
TGTGCCAGCAGCTTAATAGGGTCGGCCGGCCGAGAGACCCAGTACTTC
>TRBV18|few|NA|TRBJ1-1
CASSPIAGSDTEAFF
TGTGCCAGCTCACCGATTGCAGGGTCGGACACTGAAGCTTTCTTT
>TRBV7-9|many|NA|TRBJ2-7
CASSQSGTAYEQYF
TGTGCCAGCAGCCAGAGTGGAACTGCGTACGAGCAGTACTTC
>TRBV3-1|many|NA|TRBJ2-2
CASSGLADNTGELFF
TGTGCCAGCAGCGGGTTAGCGGACAACACCGGGGAGCTGTTTTTT
>TRBV4-2|many|TRBD2|TRBJ2-1
CASSQGGLAGDKEQFF
TGTGCCAGCAGCCAAGGGGGACTAGCGGGAGATAAGGAGCAGTTCTTC